This T cell receptor (beta chain) was observed in a study of T cell responses to AZD1222 COVID-19 vaccine. Study-wide results and caveats: Reportedly, close to half of spike-specific TCRs are directed against unmutated variant regions. The study found vaccine-associated CD4 TCRs spanning spike, dominant at 160-218 and 743-854. Repertoires were obtained only post-peak T cell response.

Comments on this clone: What it binds is not known.

This CDR3 spans 11 amino acids. Trimming removed 2 bases from V and 3 bases from J, with 4 bases in between. Per germline, CDR1 SQVTM and CDR2 ANQGSEA. The table came from immunoSEQ multiplex PCR; TCRdb's copy has only in-frame clones and leaves some out. The repertoire holds more than 140,000 clones, with about 91% as singletons. This clonotype originated in an adult in good health. This material consisted of peripheral blood, taken on day 0 of AZD1222 vaccination. This sequence joins TRBV29-1 and TRBJ1-1; D gene uncertain. Written as DNA, the CDR3 is TGCAGCGTTGAACTGGACACTGAAGCTTTCTTT. Translated: CSVELDTEAFF.